The source of this TCR beta chain is a study of T cells in women clearing cervical HPV infection. The wider study: Women with histologically confirmed HPV16-related CIN3 or worse, 2 with invasive cancer, served as cases. Findings and limits, study-wide: T-cell numbers per sample were unknown and may explain richness differences.

The repertoire was sequenced with immunoSEQ multiplex PCR; TCRdb's copy has only in-frame clones and lacks some. This sample carries some 26,000 clones, with approximately 3.7% going to the ten biggest clones. The germline gives CDR1 SQVTM, CDR2 ANQGSEA. The CDR3 runs 13 residues. V lost 6 bases and J lost 0, with 11 bases in between. All donors had a single incident cervical HPV16 infection, not prevalent. Concerning this clone itself: Its specificity is unknown. The CDR3 end falls 3 residues outside the read, so it is completed with the germline J gene.

Sequenced input: blood buffy coat. This rearrangement joins TRBV29-1 to TRBJ1-1, with D possibly being TRBD1 (5 bases). The receptor's source is a woman aged 18 to 75 with a cervical HPV16 infection that either progressed to CIN3+ or cleared (not recorded which). The sequenced part of the CDR3 DNA is TGCAGCGTCCAGGGACTGATGAACACTGAA. Encoded protein: CSVQGLMNTE. The whole CDR3 sequence reads CSVQGLMNTEAFF.